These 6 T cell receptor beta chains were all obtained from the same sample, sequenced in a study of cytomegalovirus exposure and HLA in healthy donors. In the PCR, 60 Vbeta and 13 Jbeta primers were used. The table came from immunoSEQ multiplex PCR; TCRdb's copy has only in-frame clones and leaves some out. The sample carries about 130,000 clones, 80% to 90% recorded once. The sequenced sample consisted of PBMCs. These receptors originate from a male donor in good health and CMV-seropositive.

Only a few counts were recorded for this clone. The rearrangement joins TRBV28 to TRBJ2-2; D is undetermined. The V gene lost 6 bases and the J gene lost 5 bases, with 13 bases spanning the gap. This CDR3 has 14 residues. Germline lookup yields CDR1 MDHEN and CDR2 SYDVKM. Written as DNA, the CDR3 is TGTGCCAGCAGCCCCCGGGTTACAACCGGGGAGCTGTTTTTT. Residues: CASSPRVTTGELFF.

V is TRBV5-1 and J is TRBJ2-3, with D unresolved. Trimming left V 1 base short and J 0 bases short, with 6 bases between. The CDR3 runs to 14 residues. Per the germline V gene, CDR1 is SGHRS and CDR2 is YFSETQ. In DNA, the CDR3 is TGCGCCAGCAGCTTGATGTCTAGCACAGATACGCAGTATTTT. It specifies CASSLMSSTDTQYF.

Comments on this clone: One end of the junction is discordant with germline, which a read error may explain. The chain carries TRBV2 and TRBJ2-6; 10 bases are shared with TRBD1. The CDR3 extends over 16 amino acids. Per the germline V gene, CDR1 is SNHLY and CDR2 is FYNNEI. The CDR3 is CASTGTGASGANGLTF. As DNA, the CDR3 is TGTGCCAGTACCGGGACAGGGGCCTCTGGGGCCAACGGCCTGACTTTC.

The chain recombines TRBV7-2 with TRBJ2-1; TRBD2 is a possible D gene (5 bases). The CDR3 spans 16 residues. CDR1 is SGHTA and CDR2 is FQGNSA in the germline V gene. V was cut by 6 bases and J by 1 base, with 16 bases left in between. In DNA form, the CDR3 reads TGTGCCAGCAGGCCCCTCAACGGGAAGTCCTACAATGAGCAGTTCTTC. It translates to CASRPLNGKSYNEQFF.

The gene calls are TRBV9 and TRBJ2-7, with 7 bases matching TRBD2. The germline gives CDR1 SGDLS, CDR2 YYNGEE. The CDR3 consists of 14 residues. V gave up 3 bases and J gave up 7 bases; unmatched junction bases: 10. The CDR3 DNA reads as TGTGCCAGCAGCGCCCGGTCCGCAGCGGGGGAGCAGTACTTC. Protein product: CASSARSAAGEQYF.

The CDR3, as DNA: TGTGCCAGCAGCGGGCGGGCGGCTGAAAAACTGTTTTTT. Its translation is CASSGRAAEKLFF. The chain employs TRBV5-6 and TRBJ1-4; D is unclear. Germline lookup yields CDR1 SGHDT and CDR2 YYEEEE. The CDR3 is made up of 13 amino acids. Deletions cut 4 bases from V and 7 bases from J, with 11 bases between. The full variable domain, in which reference TRBV5-6 and TRBJ1-4 provide the parts outside the CDR3, is DAGVTQSPTHLIKTRGQQVTLRCSPKSGHDTVSWYQQALGQGPQFIFQYYEEEERQRGNFPDRFSGHQFPNYSSELNVNALLLGDSALYLCASSGRAAEKLFFGSGTQLSVL.